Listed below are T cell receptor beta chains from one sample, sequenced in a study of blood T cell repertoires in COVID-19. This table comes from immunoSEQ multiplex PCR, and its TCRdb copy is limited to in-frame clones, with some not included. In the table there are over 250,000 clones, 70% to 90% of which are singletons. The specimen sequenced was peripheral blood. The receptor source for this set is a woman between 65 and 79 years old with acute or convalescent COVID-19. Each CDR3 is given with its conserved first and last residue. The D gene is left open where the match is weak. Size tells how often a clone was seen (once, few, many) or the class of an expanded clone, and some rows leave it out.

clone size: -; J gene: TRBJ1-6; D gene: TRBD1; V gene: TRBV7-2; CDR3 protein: CASSFGDRYNSPLHF; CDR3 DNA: TGTGCCAGCAGCTTCGGGGACAGATATAATTCACCCCTCCACTTT
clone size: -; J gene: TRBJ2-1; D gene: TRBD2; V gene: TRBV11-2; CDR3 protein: CASSTAYPRGGSNEQFF; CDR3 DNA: TGTGCCAGCAGCACGGCATACCCGCGGGGGGGCAGTAATGAGCAGTTCTTC
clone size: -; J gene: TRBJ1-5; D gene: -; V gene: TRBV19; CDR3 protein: CASSFLSRSGQPQHF; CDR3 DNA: TGTGCCAGTAGTTTCTTAAGCCGGAGCGGTCAGCCCCAGCATTTT
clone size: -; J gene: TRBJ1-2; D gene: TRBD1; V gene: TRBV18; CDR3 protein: CASSYRGQDGYTF; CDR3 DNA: TGTGCCAGCTCATACAGGGGGCAGGATGGCTACACCTTC
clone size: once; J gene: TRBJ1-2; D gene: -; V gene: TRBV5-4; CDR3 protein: CASSSRTGSNGYTF; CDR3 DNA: TGTGCCAGCAGCTCCCGGACGGGGTCGAATGGCTACACCTTC
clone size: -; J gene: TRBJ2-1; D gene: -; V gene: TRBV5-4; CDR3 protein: CASSLSLNNEQFF; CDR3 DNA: TGTGCCAGCAGCTTGTCCCTAAACAATGAGCAGTTCTTC
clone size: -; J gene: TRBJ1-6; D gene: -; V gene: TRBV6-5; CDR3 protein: CASSFRVGNSPLHF; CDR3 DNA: TGTGCCAGCAGTTTCAGGGTGGGGAATTCACCCCTCCACTTT
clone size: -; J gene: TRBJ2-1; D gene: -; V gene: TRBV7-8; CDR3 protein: CASRPDRGYNEQFF; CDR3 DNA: TGTGCCAGCAGACCAGATAGGGGGTACAATGAGCAGTTCTTC
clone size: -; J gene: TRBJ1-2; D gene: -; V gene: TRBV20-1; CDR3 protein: CSASGQPLSGYTF; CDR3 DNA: TGCAGTGCTAGTGGACAGCCCTTGTCTGGCTACACCTTC
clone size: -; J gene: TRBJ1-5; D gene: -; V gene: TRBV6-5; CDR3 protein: CASRVQGEGNQPQHF; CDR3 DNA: TGTGCCAGCAGGGTACAGGGAGAGGGCAATCAGCCCCAGCATTTT
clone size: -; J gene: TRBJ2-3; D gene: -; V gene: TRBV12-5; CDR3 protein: CASGRSGQDTQYF; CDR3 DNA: TGTGCTAGTGGTCGGAGCGGGCAAGATACGCAGTATTTT
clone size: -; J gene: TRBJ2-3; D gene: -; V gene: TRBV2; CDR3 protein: CASSAVDTQYF; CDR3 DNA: TGTGCCAGCAGTGCAGTAGATACGCAGTATTTT
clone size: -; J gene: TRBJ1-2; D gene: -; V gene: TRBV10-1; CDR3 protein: CARDLSQTNYGYTF; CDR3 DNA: TGCGCCAGGGACTTATCCCAAACGAACTATGGCTACACCTTC
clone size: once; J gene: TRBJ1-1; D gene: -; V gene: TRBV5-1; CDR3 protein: CASSLRPEGEAFF; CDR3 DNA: TGCGCCAGCAGCTTGCGGCCGGAGGGTGAAGCTTTCTTT
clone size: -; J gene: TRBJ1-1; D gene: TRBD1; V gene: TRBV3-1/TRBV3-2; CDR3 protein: CASVGQGNTEAFF; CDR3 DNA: TGTGCCAGCGTGGGACAGGGGAACACTGAAGCTTTCTTT
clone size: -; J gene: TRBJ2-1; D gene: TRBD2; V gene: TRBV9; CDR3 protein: CASSVGSGGSYNEQFF; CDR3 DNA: TGTGCCAGCAGCGTAGGGAGCGGGGGTTCCTACAATGAGCAGTTCTTC
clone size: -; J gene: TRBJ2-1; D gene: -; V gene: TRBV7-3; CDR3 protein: CASSLGGSYNEQFF; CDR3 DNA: TGTGCCAGCAGTTTGGGGGGATCTTACAATGAGCAGTTCTTC
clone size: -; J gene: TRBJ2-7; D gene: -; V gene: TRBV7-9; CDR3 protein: CASTPSSEQYF; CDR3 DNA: TGTGCCAGCACCCCTTCCTCCGAGCAGTACTTC
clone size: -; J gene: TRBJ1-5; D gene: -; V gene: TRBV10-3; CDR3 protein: CAIRGGTGPDQPQHF; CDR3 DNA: TGTGCCATCAGAGGCGGAACAGGGCCGGATCAGCCCCAGCATTTT
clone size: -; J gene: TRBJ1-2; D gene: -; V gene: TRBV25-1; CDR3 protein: CASSGGTAVGGYTF; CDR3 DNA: TGTGCCAGCAGCGGGGGTACAGCCGTTGGTGGCTACACCTTC
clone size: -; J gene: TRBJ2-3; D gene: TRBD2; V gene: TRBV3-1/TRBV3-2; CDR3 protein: CASSSRLAGDLDTQYF; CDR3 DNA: TGTGCCAGCAGCTCCCGACTAGCGGGTGACCTGGATACGCAGTATTTT
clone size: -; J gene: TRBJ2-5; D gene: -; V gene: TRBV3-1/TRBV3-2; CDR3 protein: CASSQGMGGAVETQYF; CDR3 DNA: TGTGCCAGCAGCCAAGGAATGGGGGGGGCCGTAGAGACCCAGTACTTC
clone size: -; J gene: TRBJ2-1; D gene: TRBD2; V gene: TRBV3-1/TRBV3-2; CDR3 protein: CASSQGWLAGKYEQFF; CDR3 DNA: TGTGCCAGCAGCCAAGGGTGGCTAGCGGGGAAATATGAGCAGTTCTTC
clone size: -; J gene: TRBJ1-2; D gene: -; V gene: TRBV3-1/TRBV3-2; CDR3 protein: CASSQGVTSAYGYTF; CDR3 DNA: TGTGCCAGCAGCCAAGGAGTGACATCAGCCTATGGCTACACCTTC
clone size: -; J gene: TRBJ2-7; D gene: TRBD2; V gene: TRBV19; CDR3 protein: CASSIMTSGVREQYF; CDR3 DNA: TGTGCCAGTAGTATAATGACTAGCGGGGTTCGGGAGCAGTACTTC
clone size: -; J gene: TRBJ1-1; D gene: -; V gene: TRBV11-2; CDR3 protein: CASRPSGGEAEAFF; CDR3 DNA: TGTGCCAGCAGGCCTAGTGGGGGGGAGGCTGAAGCTTTCTTT
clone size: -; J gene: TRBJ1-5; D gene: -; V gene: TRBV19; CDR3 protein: CASSIVAGARNQPQHF; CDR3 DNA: TGTGCCAGTAGTATAGTTGCGGGCGCCCGCAATCAGCCCCAGCATTTT
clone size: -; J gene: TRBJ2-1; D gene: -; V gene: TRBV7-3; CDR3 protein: CASKTGTYNEQFF; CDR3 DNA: TGTGCCAGCAAAACAGGGACCTACAATGAGCAGTTCTTC
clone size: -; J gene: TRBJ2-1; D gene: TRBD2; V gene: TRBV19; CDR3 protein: CASSVSGGNSYNEQFF; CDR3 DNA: TGTGCCAGTAGTGTTAGCGGGGGCAACTCCTACAATGAGCAGTTCTTC
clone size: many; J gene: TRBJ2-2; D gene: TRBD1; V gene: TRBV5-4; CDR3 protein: CASSTGQVNTGELFF; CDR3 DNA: TGTGCCAGCAGCACCGGACAGGTGAACACCGGGGAGCTGTTTTTT
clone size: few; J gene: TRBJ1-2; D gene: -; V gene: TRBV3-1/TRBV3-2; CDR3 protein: CASSQVGGTSGYTF; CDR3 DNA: TGTGCCAGCAGCCAGGTGGGAGGGACATCCGGCTACACCTTC
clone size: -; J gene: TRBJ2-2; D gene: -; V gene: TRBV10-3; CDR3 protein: CALVAGELFF; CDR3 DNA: TGTGCCTTAGTGGCCGGGGAGCTGTTTTTT
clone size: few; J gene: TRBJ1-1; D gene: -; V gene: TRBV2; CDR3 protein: CASTSGTVNTEAFF; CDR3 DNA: TGTGCCAGCACGAGCGGGACGGTTAACACTGAAGCTTTCTTT
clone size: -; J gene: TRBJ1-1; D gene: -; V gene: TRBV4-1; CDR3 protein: CASSQSGKSRREAFF; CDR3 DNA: TGCGCCAGCAGCCAGTCAGGGAAAAGTCGACGGGAAGCTTTCTTT
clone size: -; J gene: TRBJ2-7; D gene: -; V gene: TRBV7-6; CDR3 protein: CASSLSLGGADEQYF; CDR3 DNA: TGTGCCAGCAGCCTTAGCCTCGGGGGAGCCGACGAGCAGTACTTC
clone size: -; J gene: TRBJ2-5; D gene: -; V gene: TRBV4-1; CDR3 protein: CASSQQGQETQYF; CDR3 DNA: TGCGCCAGCAGCCAACAGGGCCAAGAGACCCAGTACTTC
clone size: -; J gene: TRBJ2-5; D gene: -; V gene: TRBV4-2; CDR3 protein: CASSQERTAGGQTQYF; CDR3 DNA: TGTGCCAGCAGCCAAGAGCGGACTGCGGGTGGGCAGACCCAGTACTTC
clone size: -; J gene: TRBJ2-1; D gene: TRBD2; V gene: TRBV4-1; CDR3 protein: CASSHFGGGAYNEQFF; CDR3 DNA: TGCGCCAGCAGCCATTTCGGCGGGGGGGCTTACAATGAGCAGTTCTTC
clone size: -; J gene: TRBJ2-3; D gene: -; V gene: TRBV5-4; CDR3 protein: CASSRGGGRLDTDTQYF; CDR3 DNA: TGTGCCAGCAGCCGGGGAGGGGGAAGGTTGGACACAGATACGCAGTATTTT
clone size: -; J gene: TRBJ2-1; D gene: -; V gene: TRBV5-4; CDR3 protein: CASSTRGRSYNEQFF; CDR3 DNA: TGTGCCAGCAGCACGCGGGGGCGGTCCTACAATGAGCAGTTCTTC
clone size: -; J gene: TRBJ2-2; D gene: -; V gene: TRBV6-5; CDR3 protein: CASSYLRQGELFF; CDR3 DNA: TGTGCCAGCAGTTACTTAAGACAGGGGGAGCTGTTTTTT
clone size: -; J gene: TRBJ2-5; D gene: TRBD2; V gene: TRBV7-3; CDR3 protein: CASSLAGGQETQYF; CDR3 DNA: TGTGCCAGCAGCTTAGCGGGGGGGCAAGAGACCCAGTACTTC
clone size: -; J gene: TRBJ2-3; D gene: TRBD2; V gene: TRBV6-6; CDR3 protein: CASRLSGGRTDTQYF; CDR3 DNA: TGTGCCAGCAGACTTAGCGGGGGCCGCACAGATACGCAGTATTTT
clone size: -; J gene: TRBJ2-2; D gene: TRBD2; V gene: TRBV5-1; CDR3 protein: CASSSPGLEAGELFF; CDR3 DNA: TGCGCCAGCAGCTCTCCGGGACTAGAAGCCGGGGAGCTGTTTTTT
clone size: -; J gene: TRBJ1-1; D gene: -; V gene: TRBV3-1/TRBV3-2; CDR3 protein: CASSQGTARRAFF; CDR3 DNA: TGTGCCAGCAGCCAAGGGACAGCGCGTCGGGCTTTCTTT
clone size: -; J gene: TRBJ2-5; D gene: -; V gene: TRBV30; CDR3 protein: CAWSRGSGPEETQYF; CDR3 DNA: TGTGCCTGGAGCCGGGGGAGTGGGCCGGAAGAGACCCAGTACTTC
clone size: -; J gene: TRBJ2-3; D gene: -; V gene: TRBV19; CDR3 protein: CASSDRDTSFIPQYF; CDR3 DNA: TGTGCCAGTAGTGACCGGGACACCTCCTTTATCCCGCAGTATTTT
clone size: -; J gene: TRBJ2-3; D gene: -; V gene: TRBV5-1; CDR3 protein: CASSLDFGTQYF; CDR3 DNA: TGCGCCAGCAGCTTGGATTTTGGCACGCAGTATTTT
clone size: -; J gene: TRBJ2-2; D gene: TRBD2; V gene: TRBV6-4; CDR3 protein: CASSPPRKRGGNTGELFF; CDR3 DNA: TGTGCCAGCAGTCCTCCACGAAAGCGGGGGGGGAACACCGGGGAGCTGTTTTTT
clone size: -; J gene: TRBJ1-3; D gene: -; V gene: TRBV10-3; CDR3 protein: CAIREGGSGNTIYF; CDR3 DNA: TGTGCCATCAGAGAAGGGGGATCTGGAAACACCATATATTTT
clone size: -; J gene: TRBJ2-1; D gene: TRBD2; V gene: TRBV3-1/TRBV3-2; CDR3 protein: CASSRLAGGNEQFF; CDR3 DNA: TGTGCCAGCAGCCGGCTAGCGGGGGGCAATGAGCAGTTCTTC
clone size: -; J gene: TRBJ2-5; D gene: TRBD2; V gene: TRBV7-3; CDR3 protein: CASSFLGGAEETQYF; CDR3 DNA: TGTGCCAGCAGCTTTCTCGGGGGGGCTGAGGAGACCCAGTACTTC
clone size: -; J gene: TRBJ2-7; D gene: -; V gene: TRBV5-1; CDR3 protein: CASSISGSYEQYF; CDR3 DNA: TGCGCCAGCAGCATCAGTGGTTCCTACGAGCAGTACTTC
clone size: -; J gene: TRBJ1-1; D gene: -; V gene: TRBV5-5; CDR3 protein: CASSLMGSTEAFF; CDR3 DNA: TGTGCCAGCAGCTTGATGGGGAGCACTGAAGCTTTCTTT
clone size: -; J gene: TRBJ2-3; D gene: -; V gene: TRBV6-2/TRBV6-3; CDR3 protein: CASSYRGAGTDTQYF; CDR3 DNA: TGTGCCAGCAGTTACAGGGGCGCAGGCACAGATACGCAGTATTTT